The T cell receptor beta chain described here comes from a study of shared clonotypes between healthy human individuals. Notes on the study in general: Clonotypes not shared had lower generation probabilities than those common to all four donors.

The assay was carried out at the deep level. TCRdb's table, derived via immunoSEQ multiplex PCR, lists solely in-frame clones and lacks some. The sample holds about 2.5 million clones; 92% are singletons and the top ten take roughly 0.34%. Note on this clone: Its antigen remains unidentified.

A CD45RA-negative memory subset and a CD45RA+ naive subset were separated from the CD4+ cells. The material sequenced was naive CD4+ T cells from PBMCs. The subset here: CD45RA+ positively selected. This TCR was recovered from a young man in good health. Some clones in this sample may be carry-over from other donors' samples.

This CDR3 is CASSLLGTAANVLTF. The DNA for the CDR3 is TGCGCCAGCAGCTTGTTGGGGACCGCGGCCAACGTCCTGACTTTC. This chain connects TRBV5-1 to TRBJ2-6, with D perhaps TRBD1 or TRBD2 (5 bases each). V was shortened by 1 base and J by 6 bases, with 11 bases between the two germline ends. Germline lookup yields CDR1 SGHRS and CDR2 YFSETQ. The CDR3 contains 15 residues.